These 7 T cell receptor beta chains originate from one sample sequenced in a study of graft-versus-host responses after intestinal transplantation. Data came from immunoSEQ multiplex PCR; TCRdb stores just in-frame clones and leaves some out. This repertoire shows about 15,000 clones, 70% to 90% found once; its top ten account for around 6.6%. Sequencing was performed on bone marrow, taken roughly 4 months after intestinal transplantation. The receptors come from a human patient who received an intestinal transplant, so some T cells may come from the graft donor.

The chain combines TRBV6-4 with TRBJ2-1; 8 bases map to TRBD2. CDR3 size: 13 residues. In germline, CDR1 is MRHNA, CDR2 SNTAGT. J lost 6 bases, V lost 2 bases, and 0 bases had no gene match. CDR3 in DNA: TGTGCCAGCAGTGACGGGACTAGCAATGAGCAGTTCTTC. Protein product: CASSDGTSNEQFF.

This chain joins TRBV9 and TRBJ1-1; tentatively, D is TRBD1 (6 bases). Germline-derived CDR1 and CDR2 are SGDLS and YYNGEE. V lost 4 bases, J lost 4 bases, and 14 bases lay in between. The CDR3 consists of 14 residues. CDR3 sequence reads: CASSLDRMGTEAFF. CDR3 in DNA: TGTGCCAGCAGCCTTGACAGGATGGGCACTGAAGCTTTCTTT.

This clone was seen more than once but under ten times. The J gene is TRBJ1-1, the V gene TRBV2, with D perhaps matching TRBD1 (6 bases). Germline lookup yields CDR1 SNHLY and CDR2 FYNNEI. The ends were cut back, 8 bases at V and 3 bases at J, with 16 bases in the middle. This CDR3 has 14 amino acids. The CDR3 protein is CASGETGADTEAFF. In DNA, the CDR3 is TGTGCCAGCGGAGAGACAGGTGCCGACACTGAAGCTTTCTTT. Full variable domain (rest looked up from reference TRBV2 and TRBJ1-1): EPEVTQTPSHQVTQMGQEVILRCVPISNHLYFYWYRQILGQKVEFLVSFYNNEISEKSEIFDDQFSVERPDGSNFTLKIRSTKLEDSAMYFCASGETGADTEAFFGQGTRLTVV.

This clone is a singleton in its sample. J is TRBJ2-1 and V is TRBV10-3, with 7 bases that match TRBD2. This CDR3 comprises 14 residues. V trimming: 3 bases; J trimming: 7 bases; junction bases outside the gene matches: 6. Per germline, CDR1 ENHRY and CDR2 SYGVKD. The CDR3 protein is CAISERAGRNEQFF. The CDR3 DNA follows: TGTGCCATCAGTGAACGAGCGGGAAGGAATGAGCAGTTCTTC.

This chain connects TRBV27 to TRBJ2-1; TRBD2 might be the D (6 bases). Germline V gene lookup returns CDR1 MNHEY and CDR2 SMNVEV (reference sequence). The CDR3 has 13 amino acids. V gave up 6 bases and J gave up 4 bases, with 10 bases separating them. The CDR3 coding sequence is TGTGCCAGCAGGGCGGGACTTTACAATGAGCAGTTCTTC. This encodes CASRAGLYNEQFF.

V is TRBV4-2 and J is TRBJ2-1, with 9 bases fitting TRBD1. J was trimmed by 4 bases and V by 8 bases; bases with no gene match: 6. The germline CDR1 and CDR2 sequences are LGHNA and YNFKEQ. This CDR3 is 14 amino acids long. DNA of the CDR3: TGTGCCAGCGAATTGGGGACAGGGTACAATGAGCAGTTCTTC. This encodes CASELGTGYNEQFF.

The chain employs TRBV10-3 and TRBJ2-2; 9 nucleotides align to TRBD1. The CDR3 consists of 16 residues. Germline CDR1 reads ENHRY; CDR2 reads SYGVKD. Germline trimming cut 3 bases from V and 4 bases from J; bases unmatched to any gene: 6. The CDR3 DNA sequence: TGTGCCATCAGTGATCAGGACAGGGGTGGCACCGGGGAGCTGTTTTTT. Its protein is CAISDQDRGGTGELFF.